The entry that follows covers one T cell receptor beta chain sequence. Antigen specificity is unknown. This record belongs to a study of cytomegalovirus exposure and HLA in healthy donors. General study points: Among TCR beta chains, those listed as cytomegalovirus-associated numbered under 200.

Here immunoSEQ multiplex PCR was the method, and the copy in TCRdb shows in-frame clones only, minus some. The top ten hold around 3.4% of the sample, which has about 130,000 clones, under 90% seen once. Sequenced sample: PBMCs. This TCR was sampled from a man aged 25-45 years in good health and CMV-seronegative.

DNA of the CDR3: TGTGCCAGCAGCTTAGCCCCAGGAGGGGTGGCGAACACCATATATTTT. Protein sequence: CASSLAPGGVANTIYF. The chain carries TRBV7-9 and TRBJ1-3; maybe TRBD1 (5 bases). The length of the CDR3 is 16 residues. Trimming took 0 bases from V and 7 from J, leaving 16 bases between them. From germline, CDR1 is SEHNR and CDR2 FQNEAQ (reference sequence).